The T cell receptor beta chain under discussion was sequenced for a study of OX40 agonist ivuxolimab in advanced cancers. Background on the study: Patients in the trial were receiving intravenous ivuxolimab every 2 weeks, at doses of 0.01 to 10 mg/kg. Having had anti-PD-1, anti-PD-L1 or anti-CTLA-4 therapy before was allowed, and roughly 38% had some.

The assay was immunoSEQ multiplex PCR, and TCRdb's table has in-frame clones only and misses some. The data contain 70,000 to 85,000 clones, 85% to 95% of them seen just once; the ten biggest clones take up 4% to 5.5%. Trimming cost V 4 bases and J 4 bases, with 16 bases left between them. Germline V gene data show CDR1 as MNHNS and CDR2 as SASEGT. The CDR3 consists of 15 residues. This clone was seen only once. Its antigen is not known. Regarding the study as a whole: Antigen targets of the expanded peripheral T cells went undetermined. Blood T cells, both CD4+ and CD8+, expanded clonally by week 6 at 0.1 to 3.0 mg/kg.

The sample in question was CD4+ or CD8+ T cells sorted from blood, obtained in a trial of the OX40 agonist ivuxolimab. The J gene is TRBJ2-5, the V gene TRBV6-1, with D unresolved. This clonotype was obtained from an adult with an advanced solid tumor such as melanoma, head and neck, liver or kidney cancer. Here the CDR3 reads CASSGALVRSETQYF. CDR3 bases: TGTGCCAGCAGTGGGGCGCTAGTTCGGTCAGAGACCCAGTACTTC.